This T cell receptor beta chain is from a study of blood T cell repertoires in COVID-19. The CDR3 runs 14 residues. Germline lookup yields CDR1 SGHVS and CDR2 FQNEAQ. The ends were cut back, 3 bases at V and 5 bases at J, with 10 bases in the middle. Recruitment covered over 20 US areas and drew participants whose ages spanned roughly 18 to 95 years. Cohorts were determined from participant-reported clinical history. Resolution of symptoms, clearance, or two negative PCRs was present in recovered Cohort 3 donors. Some clones are missing from TCRdb's copy, which holds only in-frame ones; the method was immunoSEQ multiplex PCR. Counted here are more than 200,000 clones, around nine tenths occurring once; the ten biggest clones make up about 10%.

This clonotype was obtained from a man between 25 and 39 years old who had recovered from COVID-19. Sequencing was carried out using PBMCs or T cells enriched from blood (not recorded which). The chain uses TRBV7-8 and TRBJ1-4; possibly TRBD1 for D (6 bases). The CDR3 reads CASSFGQSNEKLFF. The DNA for the CDR3 is TGTGCCAGCAGCTTTGGACAGTCGAATGAAAAACTGTTTTTT.